In its sample, the clone carrying this T cell receptor beta chain was seen many times. The antigen remains undetermined. The sample originates from a study of T-cell memory formation after mild COVID-19. Study observations and caveats: Pre-infection memory already had some responding clones, implying cross-reactive memory joined.

TCRdb used MiXCR to reprocess the 5' RACE reads, holding one entry per CDR3 protein. The sample holds around 300,000 distinct CDR3 sequences, under 20% seen once. The CDR3 totals 13 residues. Trimming took 6 bases from V and 4 from J, leaving 11 bases between them. Germline V gene sequence: CDR1 MNHEY, CDR2 SVGAGI. The sample comprised PBMCs or a T cell subset sorted from them (not recorded which). This clonotype originated in a man aged 18 to 30 who had mild COVID-19 (a few samples of this study predate the infection). Cell type and time point are not known. This sequence joins TRBV6-5 and TRBJ2-3; no definite D call. CDR3 DNA: TGTGCCAGCAGCCCTGCTAGGGCAGATACGCAGTATTTT. Translation gives CASSPARADTQYF.